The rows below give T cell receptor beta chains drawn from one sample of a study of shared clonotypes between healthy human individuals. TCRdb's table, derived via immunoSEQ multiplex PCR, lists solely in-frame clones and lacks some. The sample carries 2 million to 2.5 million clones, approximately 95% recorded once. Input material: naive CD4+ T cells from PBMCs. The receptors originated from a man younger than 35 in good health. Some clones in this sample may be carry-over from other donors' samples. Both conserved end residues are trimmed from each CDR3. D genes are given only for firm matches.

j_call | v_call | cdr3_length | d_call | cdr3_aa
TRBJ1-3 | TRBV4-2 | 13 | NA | ASSHLREAGNTIY
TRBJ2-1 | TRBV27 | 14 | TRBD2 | ASSLKAGGYLNEQF
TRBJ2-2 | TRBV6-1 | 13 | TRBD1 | ASIRGTGGIGELF
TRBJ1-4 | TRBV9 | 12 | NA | ASSAGRVNEKLF
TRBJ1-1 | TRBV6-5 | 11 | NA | ASSYRGNTEAF
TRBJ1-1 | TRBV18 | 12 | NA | ASLPGRSNTEAF
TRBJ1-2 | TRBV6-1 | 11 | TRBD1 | ASSAGTGLGYT
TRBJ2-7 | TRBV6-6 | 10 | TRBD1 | ASRTGPYEQY
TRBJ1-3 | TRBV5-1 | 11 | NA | ASSTGQGNTIY
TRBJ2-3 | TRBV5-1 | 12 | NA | ASNGPAGTDTQY
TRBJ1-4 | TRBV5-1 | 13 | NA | ASSLMSPVNEKLF
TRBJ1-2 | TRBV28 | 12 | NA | ASSLGSTNYGYT
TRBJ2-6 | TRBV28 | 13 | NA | ASSFWGAGANVLT
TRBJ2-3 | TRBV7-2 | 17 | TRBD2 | ASSPGTSGRAFKADTQY
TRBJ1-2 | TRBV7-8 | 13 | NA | ASSWGLVANYGYT
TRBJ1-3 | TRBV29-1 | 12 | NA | SVDGRGSGNTIY
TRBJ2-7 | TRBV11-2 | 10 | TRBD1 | ASSLATGEQY
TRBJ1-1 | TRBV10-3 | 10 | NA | ATRERGHLAF
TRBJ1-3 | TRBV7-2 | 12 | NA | ASSLGSSGNTIY
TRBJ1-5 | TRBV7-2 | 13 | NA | ASSLGGGVGQPQH
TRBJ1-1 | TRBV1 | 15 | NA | TSSPQDALTLNTEAF
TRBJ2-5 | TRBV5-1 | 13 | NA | ASSSANQYQETQY
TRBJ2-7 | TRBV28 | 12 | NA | ASTRPAVDYEQY
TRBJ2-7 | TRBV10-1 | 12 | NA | ASSESGTSYEQY
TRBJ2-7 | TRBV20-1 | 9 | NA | SASRGYEQY
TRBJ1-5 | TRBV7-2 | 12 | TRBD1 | ASSQGQGSQPQH
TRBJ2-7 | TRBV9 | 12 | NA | ASSVGTYSYEQY
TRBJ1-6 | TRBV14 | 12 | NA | ASSRGQTNSPLH
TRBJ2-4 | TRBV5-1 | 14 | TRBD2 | ASSLAGLAEGGIQY
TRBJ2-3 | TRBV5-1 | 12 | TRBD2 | ASSFGTSSDTQY
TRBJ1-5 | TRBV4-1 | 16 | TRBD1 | ASSQVGTGELGNQPQH
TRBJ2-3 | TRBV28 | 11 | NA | ASSLDGTDTQY
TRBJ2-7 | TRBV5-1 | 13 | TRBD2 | ASSSPTAGDYEQY
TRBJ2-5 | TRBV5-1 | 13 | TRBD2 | ASSILAGGQETQY
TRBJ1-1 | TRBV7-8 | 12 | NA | ASSLARIYTEAF
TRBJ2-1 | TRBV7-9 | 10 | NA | ASSLHIGEQF
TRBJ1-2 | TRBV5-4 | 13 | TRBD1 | ASSLVGGGNYGYT
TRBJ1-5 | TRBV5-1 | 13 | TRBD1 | ASSWTGDSNQPQH
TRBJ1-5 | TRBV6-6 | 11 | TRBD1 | ASSPGGYQPQH
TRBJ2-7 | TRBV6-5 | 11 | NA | ASSGGRSYEQY
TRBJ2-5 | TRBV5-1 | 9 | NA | ASRGSLAQY
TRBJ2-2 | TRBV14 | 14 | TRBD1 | ASSQRRDRGTGELF
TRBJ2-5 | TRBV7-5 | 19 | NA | VRSSGLAGGPNPLTQETQY
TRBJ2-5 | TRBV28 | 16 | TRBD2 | ASSVPGGLVGSGETQY
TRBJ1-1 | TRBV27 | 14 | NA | ASSVMTPGGGTEAF
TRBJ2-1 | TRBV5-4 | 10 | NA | ASSNRADEQF
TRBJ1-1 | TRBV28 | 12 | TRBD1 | ASSTRTGGTEAF
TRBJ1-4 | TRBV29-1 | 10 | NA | SVEAGAEKLF
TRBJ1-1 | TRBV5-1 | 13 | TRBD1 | ASSPLTGSGTEAF
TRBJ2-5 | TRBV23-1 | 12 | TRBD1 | ASSRRSRGETQY